This entry concerns a single TCR beta chain. Antigen unknown. With 4 bases removed from V and 2 bases from J, the gap between germline ends came to 17 bases. This CDR3 spans 16 amino acids. Germline V gene sequence: CDR1 SGHNT, CDR2 YYREEE (reference sequence). The sample is drawn from a study of CD8+ T cells in alopecia areata. Across the whole study: Among treated patients, oral tofacitinib was administered at 5 to 10 mg twice daily. Dosing with tofacitinib proceeded for 6 to 18 months, followed by 6 months off drug. Findings of the study overall: An increase in clonality over normal scalp was evident in lesional scalp, especially alopecia totalis/universalis.

In each case, RNA was isolated and then reverse transcribed into cDNA as the sequencing template. Profiling relied on immunoSEQ multiplex PCR, and the TCRdb table lists in-frame clones only, not all of them. Among hundreds of thousands of clones listed, roughly two thirds were seen once. It was from alopecia areata patients that lesional scalp punch biopsies and peripheral blood were collected. The chain joins TRBV5-4 to TRBJ2-3, with D perhaps matching TRBD2 (6 bases). This sequence originates from a human donor with alopecia areata. This specimen was CD4+ T cells sorted from blood, taken at week 0. The CDR3 DNA reads as TGTGCCAGCAGCACCCCTGCCGGGGGACTCACAGATACGCAGTATTTT. It translates to CASSTPAGGLTDTQYF.